This is a list of T cell receptor beta chains from one sample in a study of blood T cell repertoires in COVID-19. Repertoires were generated with immunoSEQ multiplex PCR, while TCRdb's copy carries only in-frame clones and drops some. The sample contains approximately 280,000 clones, around 89% of which appear only once. Material: peripheral blood. These receptor sequences come from a man aged 35-49 years with acute or convalescent COVID-19. Each CDR3 is given with its conserved first and last residue. The D gene is left open where the match is weak. Clone size appears in some rows only: once, few, many, or a class for an expanded clone.

clone size: .
V gene: TRBV29-1
J gene: TRBJ2-2
D gene: TRBD1
CDR3 protein: CSAGGTGGRNGELFF
CDR3 DNA: TGCAGCGCCGGCGGGACAGGGGGAAGGAACGGGGAGCTGTTTTTT

clone size: .
V gene: TRBV5-1
J gene: TRBJ1-2
D gene: TRBD1
CDR3 protein: CASSLFQGDDYGYTF
CDR3 DNA: TGCGCCAGCAGCTTGTTCCAGGGGGATGACTATGGCTACACCTTC

clone size: .
V gene: TRBV6-5
J gene: TRBJ1-2
D gene: TRBD1
CDR3 protein: CASSLTRQGDGYTF
CDR3 DNA: TGTGCCAGCAGTCTGACCCGACAGGGTGATGGCTACACCTTC

clone size: .
V gene: TRBV6-6
J gene: TRBJ1-5
D gene: .
CDR3 protein: CASSRREDQPQHF
CDR3 DNA: TGTGCCAGCAGCCGTCGGGAGGACCAGCCCCAGCATTTT

clone size: .
V gene: TRBV3-1/TRBV3-2
J gene: TRBJ2-1
D gene: .
CDR3 protein: CASSQYVGGEQFF
CDR3 DNA: TGTGCCAGCAGCCAATACGTAGGAGGTGAGCAGTTCTTC

clone size: .
V gene: TRBV2
J gene: TRBJ1-2
D gene: .
CDR3 protein: CASKGRATYGYTF
CDR3 DNA: TGTGCCAGCAAGGGCAGGGCTACCTATGGCTACACCTTC

clone size: .
V gene: TRBV4-1
J gene: TRBJ2-7
D gene: .
CDR3 protein: CASSQGRAIFYEQYF
CDR3 DNA: TGCGCCAGCAGCCAAGGGAGGGCCATCTTTTACGAGCAGTACTTC

clone size: .
V gene: TRBV6-6
J gene: TRBJ2-7
D gene: TRBD1
CDR3 protein: CASSYSGTGSSYEQYF
CDR3 DNA: TGTGCCAGCAGTTACTCAGGGACAGGGAGCTCCTACGAGCAGTACTTC

clone size: .
V gene: TRBV3-1/TRBV3-2
J gene: TRBJ1-6
D gene: TRBD1
CDR3 protein: CASSTTGGKSPLHF
CDR3 DNA: TGTGCCAGCAGCACTACAGGGGGCAAGTCACCCCTCCACTTT

clone size: .
V gene: TRBV24-1
J gene: TRBJ2-1
D gene: TRBD2
CDR3 protein: CATSVGGGAENEQFF
CDR3 DNA: TGTGCCACCAGTGTAGGCGGGGGGGCCGAAAATGAGCAGTTCTTC

clone size: .
V gene: TRBV18
J gene: TRBJ2-3
D gene: TRBD2
CDR3 protein: CASSPRGGSRRNTQYF
CDR3 DNA: TGTGCCAGCTCACCACGGGGGGGATCACGGAGAAATACGCAGTATTTT

clone size: .
V gene: TRBV29-1
J gene: TRBJ2-1
D gene: .
CDR3 protein: CSVEGSAYNEQFF
CDR3 DNA: TGCAGCGTTGAAGGGAGTGCCTACAATGAGCAGTTCTTC

clone size: .
V gene: TRBV4-2
J gene: TRBJ1-1
D gene: TRBD1
CDR3 protein: CASSSFFRGLNTEAFF
CDR3 DNA: TGTGCCAGCAGCTCCTTTTTCAGGGGGCTGAACACTGAAGCTTTCTTT

clone size: .
V gene: TRBV11-2
J gene: TRBJ2-3
D gene: TRBD2
CDR3 protein: CASSLGLAGSTDTQYF
CDR3 DNA: TGTGCCAGCAGCTTAGGACTAGCGGGAAGCACAGATACGCAGTATTTT

clone size: .
V gene: TRBV29-1
J gene: TRBJ2-3
D gene: TRBD1
CDR3 protein: CSVDGKQGFTDTQYF
CDR3 DNA: TGCAGCGTTGATGGGAAACAGGGGTTCACAGATACGCAGTATTTT

clone size: .
V gene: TRBV24-1
J gene: TRBJ2-2
D gene: .
CDR3 protein: CATSDLGRGTGELFF
CDR3 DNA: TGTGCCACCAGTGATTTGGGCAGGGGCACCGGGGAGCTGTTTTTT

clone size: once
V gene: TRBV27
J gene: TRBJ1-5
D gene: .
CDR3 protein: CASSLGRSHQPQHF
CDR3 DNA: TGTGCCAGCAGTTTGGGGAGGAGTCATCAGCCCCAGCATTTT

clone size: .
V gene: TRBV24-1
J gene: TRBJ2-4
D gene: .
CDR3 protein: CATRGATKNIQYF
CDR3 DNA: TGTGCCACCCGGGGGGCCACCAAAAACATTCAGTACTTC

clone size: .
V gene: TRBV2
J gene: TRBJ1-5
D gene: .
CDR3 protein: CASSEKSNRDQPQHF
CDR3 DNA: TGTGCCAGCAGTGAGAAATCCAATCGGGATCAGCCCCAGCATTTT

clone size: .
V gene: TRBV5-1
J gene: TRBJ1-3
D gene: TRBD1
CDR3 protein: CASSSWDSHSGNTIYF
CDR3 DNA: TGCGCCAGCAGCTCCTGGGACAGCCACTCTGGAAACACCATATATTTT

clone size: .
V gene: TRBV15
J gene: TRBJ2-7
D gene: TRBD1
CDR3 protein: CATSRATGQGSAYEQYF
CDR3 DNA: TGTGCCACCAGCAGAGCTACGGGACAGGGGTCCGCCTACGAGCAGTACTTC

clone size: .
V gene: TRBV10-3
J gene: TRBJ1-3
D gene: TRBD1
CDR3 protein: CAISEGGQKGNTIYF
CDR3 DNA: TGTGCCATCAGTGAGGGGGGACAGAAAGGAAACACCATATATTTT

clone size: .
V gene: TRBV15
J gene: TRBJ1-4
D gene: TRBD1
CDR3 protein: CATSSRQGQQEKLFF
CDR3 DNA: TGTGCCACCAGCAGTAGACAGGGGCAGCAGGAAAAACTGTTTTTT

clone size: .
V gene: TRBV29-1
J gene: TRBJ2-1
D gene: .
CDR3 protein: CSVEDQDSLNEQFF
CDR3 DNA: TGCAGCGTTGAAGATCAGGACTCCCTTAATGAGCAGTTCTTC

clone size: .
V gene: TRBV18
J gene: TRBJ1-1
D gene: .
CDR3 protein: CASSPGQGSGMNTEAFF
CDR3 DNA: TGTGCCAGCTCACCGGGGCAGGGGAGTGGGATGAACACTGAAGCTTTCTTT

clone size: .
V gene: TRBV5-1
J gene: TRBJ1-5
D gene: .
CDR3 protein: CASSLVVGSQPQHF
CDR3 DNA: TGCGCCAGCAGCTTGGTGGTCGGTAGTCAGCCCCAGCATTTT

clone size: .
V gene: TRBV30
J gene: TRBJ1-5
D gene: .
CDR3 protein: CAWSMEPGPQHF
CDR3 DNA: TGTGCCTGGAGTATGGAGCCGGGGCCCCAGCATTTT

clone size: .
V gene: TRBV6-4
J gene: TRBJ2-2
D gene: .
CDR3 protein: CASRKGEFTGELFF
CDR3 DNA: TGTGCCAGCCGAAAGGGGGAATTCACCGGGGAGCTGTTTTTT

clone size: .
V gene: TRBV27
J gene: TRBJ2-3
D gene: TRBD2
CDR3 protein: CASGRLAGGLVLPDTQYF
CDR3 DNA: TGTGCCAGCGGCCGACTAGCGGGGGGGCTGGTTCTGCCAGATACGCAGTATTTT

clone size: .
V gene: TRBV4-1
J gene: TRBJ1-6
D gene: TRBD1
CDR3 protein: CASSQETGISPLHF
CDR3 DNA: TGCGCCAGCAGCCAAGAGACAGGGATTTCACCCCTCCACTTT

clone size: .
V gene: TRBV28
J gene: TRBJ1-2
D gene: TRBD1
CDR3 protein: CASSPGQGSYGYTF
CDR3 DNA: TGTGCCAGCAGCCCGGGACAGGGTTCCTATGGCTACACCTTC

clone size: .
V gene: TRBV5-4
J gene: TRBJ1-2
D gene: TRBD1
CDR3 protein: CASSLVGGGLGYTF
CDR3 DNA: TGTGCCAGCAGCTTGGTAGGGGGCGGTCTTGGCTACACCTTC

clone size: .
V gene: TRBV7-6
J gene: TRBJ2-5
D gene: .
CDR3 protein: CASSSRVQETQYF
CDR3 DNA: TGTGCCAGCAGCTCCAGGGTTCAAGAGACCCAGTACTTC

clone size: .
V gene: TRBV2
J gene: TRBJ1-5
D gene: .
CDR3 protein: CASSGNRGSNQPQHF
CDR3 DNA: TGTGCCAGCAGTGGAAATAGGGGAAGCAATCAGCCCCAGCATTTT

clone size: .
V gene: TRBV24-1
J gene: TRBJ2-7
D gene: TRBD1
CDR3 protein: CATSDSRDRGPWSEQYF
CDR3 DNA: TGTGCCACCAGTGATTCACGAGACAGGGGGCCATGGAGCGAGCAGTACTTC

clone size: .
V gene: TRBV7-8
J gene: TRBJ1-1
D gene: .
CDR3 protein: CASSFKGLATEAFF
CDR3 DNA: TGTGCCAGCAGCTTCAAGGGGCTGGCCACTGAAGCTTTCTTT

clone size: .
V gene: TRBV15
J gene: TRBJ1-5
D gene: TRBD1
CDR3 protein: CATSKVGQGNNQPQHF
CDR3 DNA: TGTGCCACCTCTAAGGTGGGACAGGGGAACAATCAGCCCCAGCATTTT

clone size: .
V gene: TRBV18
J gene: TRBJ1-2
D gene: .
CDR3 protein: CASSSGTQYGYTF
CDR3 DNA: TGTGCCAGCTCATCCGGGACACAATATGGCTACACCTTC

clone size: .
V gene: TRBV29-1
J gene: TRBJ1-5
D gene: .
CDR3 protein: CSVVGLSGQPQHF
CDR3 DNA: TGCAGCGTTGTCGGTCTATCGGGTCAGCCCCAGCATTTT

clone size: once
V gene: TRBV5-1
J gene: TRBJ1-1
D gene: .
CDR3 protein: CASSLVGSLMNTEAFF
CDR3 DNA: TGCGCCAGCAGCTTGGTGGGCAGCCTCATGAACACTGAAGCTTTCTTT

clone size: .
V gene: TRBV19
J gene: TRBJ2-7
D gene: TRBD2
CDR3 protein: CASKEGGGSHEQYF
CDR3 DNA: TGTGCCAGTAAGGAGGGCGGGGGTTCTCACGAGCAGTACTTC

clone size: .
V gene: TRBV5-5
J gene: TRBJ1-1
D gene: TRBD1
CDR3 protein: CASSRGQGAKTEAFF
CDR3 DNA: TGTGCCAGCAGCCGAGGACAGGGGGCGAAGACTGAAGCTTTCTTT

clone size: once
V gene: TRBV2
J gene: TRBJ2-6
D gene: TRBD1
CDR3 protein: CASIPGTGWANVLTF
CDR3 DNA: TGTGCCAGCATTCCCGGGACAGGGTGGGCCAACGTCCTGACTTTC

clone size: few
V gene: TRBV3-1/TRBV3-2
J gene: TRBJ1-2
D gene: TRBD1
CDR3 protein: CASRRQGATGYTF
CDR3 DNA: TGTGCCAGCAGGCGACAGGGGGCAACTGGCTACACCTTC

clone size: .
V gene: TRBV20-1
J gene: TRBJ2-7
D gene: .
CDR3 protein: CSALPGNEQYF
CDR3 DNA: TGCAGTGCTTTACCAGGGAACGAGCAGTACTTC

clone size: .
V gene: TRBV7-8
J gene: TRBJ2-7
D gene: .
CDR3 protein: CASSPTAADSYEQYF
CDR3 DNA: TGTGCCAGCAGCCCTACCGCAGCGGACTCCTACGAGCAGTACTTC

clone size: .
V gene: TRBV5-1
J gene: TRBJ1-1
D gene: TRBD1
CDR3 protein: CASSLGQGYTEAFF
CDR3 DNA: TGCGCCAGCAGCTTGGGACAGGGTTACACTGAAGCTTTCTTT